This record looks at one TCR beta chain sequence and its context. The antigen is undetermined. This specimen belongs to a study of T cell responses to AZD1222 COVID-19 vaccine. Study overall: Second-dose intervals of approximately 4 or approximately 12 weeks were pooled. Study-wide findings and caveats: A mostly white British donor set with more females was recruited, and clonal diversity was possibly underestimated. Rises in breadth and depth of Spike-specific TCRs came after two AZD1222 doses. Repertoire sampling was restricted to post-peak T cell response timepoints.

The CDR3 length is 15 residues. Unmatched junction bases numbered 7, after V lost 4 bases and J lost 5 bases. Germline-derived CDR1 and CDR2 are SGHDT and YYEEEE. The assay was immunoSEQ multiplex PCR, and TCRdb's table has in-frame clones only and misses some. This table has approximately 120,000 clones, approximately 88% appearing once. The material was peripheral blood, obtained on day 0 of AZD1222 vaccination. The chain recombines TRBV5-6 with TRBJ1-3, with TRBD1 matching over 9 bases. This TCR was recovered from an adult in good health. CDR3 amino acids: CASSAPGQGRNTIYF. The DNA for the CDR3 is TGTGCCAGCAGCGCTCCGGGACAGGGAAGAAACACCATATATTTT.